What follows are 26 T cell receptor beta chains derived from one specimen sequenced in a study of CD8+CD57+ T cells in acquired aplastic anemia. Genomic DNA acted as the template from which TCR beta VDJ combination and CDR3 sequence profiling were carried out. TCRdb re-called the reads with MiXCR, one entry per CDR3 protein. The sample lists about 210,000 distinct CDR3 sequences; around 60% were seen once. Sequenced: sorted CD4+, CD8+, or CD8+CD57+ T cells (not recorded which) from PBMCs. All receptors derive from a human donor in good health.

The V and J genes are TRBV20-1 and TRBJ2-3; 7 bases fit TRBD2. The germline CDR1 and CDR2 sequences are DFQATT and SNEGSKA (reference sequence). The CDR3 covers 14 residues. V was clipped by 1 base and J by 4 bases; unmatched bases: 5. CDR3 sequence: CSARVAGVADTQYF. The CDR3 DNA sequence: TGCAGTGCTAGAGTGGCGGGAGTAGCAGATACGCAGTATTTT.

This clonotype was counted a few times. The chain combines TRBV3-1 with TRBJ2-2; no definite D call. The germline V gene encodes CDR1 LGHDT and CDR2 YNNKEL (reference sequence). V lost 6 bases and J 4 bases, leaving 12 bases between the germline ends. The CDR3 runs 14 residues. The CDR3 loop is CASRTQVGTGELFF. The CDR3 nucleotides are TGTGCCAGCAGGACTCAGGTTGGCACCGGGGAGCTGTTTTTT.

This clonotype was counted a few times. The chain combines TRBV4-3 with TRBJ1-6; 9 bases align to TRBD1. The trim removed 3 bases at V and 10 bases at J, leaving 13 bases unmatched. Germline-derived CDR1 and CDR2 are LGHNA and YSLEER. This CDR3 region has 17 residues. This CDR3 reads CASSQRTGGATRSPLHF. The CDR3 DNA sequence: TGCGCCAGCAGCCAGAGAACAGGGGGCGCGACAAGATCACCCCTCCACTTT.

V and J are TRBV20-1 and TRBJ1-6, with 7 bases matching TRBD1. Germline CDR1 DFQATT, CDR2 SNEGSKA (reference sequence). The CDR3 loop spans 16 amino acids. Trimming removed 6 bases from V and 4 bases from J; junction bases left unmatched: 12. CDR3 DNA sequence: TGCAGTGCCGGACTAGGGACAGCAGATTATAATTCACCCCTCCACTTT. Its protein product is CSAGLGTADYNSPLHF.

V usage is TRBV20-1 and J usage is TRBJ2-1; 10 bases line up with TRBD2. V gave up 3 bases and J gave up 6 bases; unmatched junction bases: 5. The germline gives CDR1 DFQATT, CDR2 SNEGSKA (reference sequence). There are 14 residues in the CDR3. This CDR3 reads CSASGTSVFNEQFF. The CDR3 DNA reads TGCAGTGCTAGTGGGACTAGCGTTTTCAATGAGCAGTTCTTC.

This clonotype has at least ten counts. The chain joins TRBV7-9 to TRBJ2-5; D is undetermined. V lost 1 base and J lost 3, with 6 bases in between. The CDR3 covers 13 residues. Per germline, CDR1 SEHNR and CDR2 FQNEAQ (reference sequence). CDR3: CASSLVAEETQYF. In DNA, the CDR3 is TGTGCCAGCAGCTTAGTTGCAGAAGAGACCCAGTACTTC.

This chain links TRBV12-3 or TRBV12-4 with TRBJ2-3; D is perhaps TRBD1 (5 bases). CDR3 length equals 13 residues. The V end was cut by 7 bases, the J end by 4 bases, with 12 bases between. CDR3 in amino acids: CASTFWGSDTQYF. The CDR3 DNA is TGTGCCAGCACCTTTTGGGGCTCAGATACGCAGTATTTT.

The chain is built from TRBV7-6 and TRBJ2-2; D is unclear. V was cut by 1 base and J by 2 bases, with 17 bases left in between. CDR3 size: 18 residues. Germline CDR1 and CDR2: SGHVS and FNYEAQ. CDR3 sequence reads: CASSLEAGNSGNTGELFF. The CDR3 DNA sequence: TGTGCCAGCAGCTTAGAGGCAGGAAACTCTGGAAACACCGGGGAGCTGTTTTTT.

This clonotype occurred a few times. The gene calls are TRBV20-1 and TRBJ2-7; 10 positions agree with TRBD2. Germline V gene data show CDR1 as DFQATT and CDR2 as SNEGSKA (reference sequence). V gave up 2 bases and J gave up 5 bases; unmatched junction bases: 9. CDR3 length: 15 amino acids. For the CDR3, the DNA is TGCAGTGCTAGAAGAGCTAGCGGGAGATCCGACGAGCAGTACTTC. Translation: CSARRASGRSDEQYF.

The chain combines TRBV7-8 with TRBJ2-7; possible D gene TRBD2, 5 bases. The CDR3 is 15 residues long. In germline, CDR1 is SGHVS, CDR2 FQNEAQ. Trimming shortened V by 8 bases and J by 7 bases, and 24 bases separated the two germline ends. CDR3 protein: CASAKLVPSYNEQYF. The CDR3 DNA is TGTGCCAGCGCCAAACTAGTGCCCTCCTACAATGAGCAGTACTTC.

The chain employs TRBV5-1 and TRBJ1-6; D remains ambiguous. Trimming removed 0 bases from V and 1 base from J, with 5 bases in between. The CDR3 runs 15 residues. Germline loops: CDR1 SGHRS, CDR2 YFSETQ. CDR3 region: CASSLGGSYNSPLHF. The CDR3 nucleotides read TGCGCCAGCAGCTTGGGGGGATCCTATAATTCACCCCTCCACTTT.

J is TRBJ2-7 and V is TRBV19; 10 bases match TRBD2. This CDR3 has 17 amino acids. The trim removed 1 base at V and 2 bases at J, leaving 8 bases unmatched. Germline V gene data show CDR1 as LNHDA and CDR2 as SQIVND (reference sequence). The CDR3 DNA sequence: TGTGCCAGTAGTATAGGGACTAGCGGCCGAGGGGCCTACGAGCAGTACTTC. It translates to CASSIGTSGRGAYEQYF.

The rearrangement uses TRBV24-1 and TRBJ2-3; 9 positions agree with TRBD1. The CDR3 contains 15 residues. Germline CDR1 KGHDR, CDR2 SFDVKD. The trim removed 4 bases at V and 3 bases at J, leaving 4 bases unmatched. CDR3 protein: CATSEETGGTDTQYF. CDR3 DNA: TGTGCCACCAGTGAAGAGACAGGGGGAACAGATACGCAGTATTTT.

About this clonotype: This may be a read error: a much more frequent sequence differs by one nucleotide. The missing conserved phenylalanine or tryptophan at the end of this CDR3 makes a read error likely. The V and J genes are TRBV10-2 and TRBJ2-1; 8 bases fit TRBD1. Losses at the gene ends were 6 bases for V and 2 bases for J; bases not matched to a gene: 3. The CDR3 is 14 amino acids. Germline V gives CDR1 WSHSY, CDR2 SAAADI. DNA of the CDR3: TGCGCCAGCAGCGGACAGGGCACCTACAATGAGCAGTTCTCC. It yields the protein CASSGQGTYNEQFS.

V and J are TRBV4-3 and TRBJ2-7; the match to TRBD2 covers 8 bases. Germline V lookup: CDR1 LGHNA, CDR2 YSLEER. The CDR3 is made up of 15 amino acids. V trimming: 1 base; J trimming: 4 bases; junction bases outside the gene matches: 6. In nucleotides, the CDR3 is TGCGCCAGCAGCCAAGTGGCGGGGGGTGCGTACGAGCAGTACTTC. Translation: CASSQVAGGAYEQYF.

In this sample, this clonotype turned up many times. The V gene is TRBV24-1, the J gene TRBJ2-7; D remains ambiguous. The CDR3 loop spans 16 amino acids. Germline V gene data show CDR1 as KGHDR and CDR2 as SFDVKD. V was shortened by 0 bases and J by 2 bases, with 13 bases between the two germline ends. CDR3 sequence (DNA): TGTGCCACCAGTGATTTGAAATCCGACAAGCCCTACGAGCAGTACTTC. This codes for CATSDLKSDKPYEQYF.

The chain uses TRBV7-2 and TRBJ1-2, with TRBD1 matching over 7 bases. The junction had 6 bases not matched to a gene; V was cut back by 1 base and J by 4 bases. The CDR3 has 15 residues. CDR1 is SGHTA and CDR2 is FQGNSA in the germline V gene. CDR3 amino acids: CASSLDPGQLYGYTF. In nucleotides, the CDR3 is TGTGCCAGCAGCTTAGACCCGGGACAGCTCTATGGCTACACCTTC.

The rearrangement links TRBV6-2 or TRBV6-3 to TRBJ1-3, with D perhaps matching TRBD1 (5 bases). The V end was cut by 1 base, the J end by 0 bases, with 13 bases between. CDR1 and CDR2 (germline): MNHEY, SVGEGT. The CDR3 runs to 17 residues. The CDR3 reads CASSYWDRITSGNTIYF. CDR3 coding DNA: TGTGCCAGCAGTTACTGGGACCGAATTACCTCTGGAAACACCATATATTTT.

The chain combines TRBV12-3 or TRBV12-4 with TRBJ1-6; D might be TRBD1 (6 bases). V lost 7 bases, J lost 10 bases, and 14 bases lay in between. The CDR3 consists of 13 residues. The CDR3 coding sequence is TGTGCCAGCAAGCGGGCCCAGGGGTCACCCCTCCACTTT. Its protein product is CASKRAQGSPLHF.

The gene calls are TRBV10-1 and TRBJ1-5; D is ambiguous. The CDR3 length is 12 residues. The germline V gene has CDR1 WNHNN and CDR2 SYGVQD (reference sequence). The V gene lost 0 bases and the J gene lost 6 bases, with 3 bases spanning the gap. The CDR3 DNA reads TGCGCCAGCAGTGAGTCGAGTCAGCCCCAGCATTTT. It specifies CASSESSQPQHF.

This clonotype was counted at least ten times. CDR3 bases: TGTGCCAGCAGCTTCCTCGACAGTAACGATTATAGCAATCAGCCCCAGCATTTT. It is translated as CASSFLDSNDYSNQPQHF. The genes are TRBV5-8 and TRBJ1-5, with a tentative D call TRBD1 (5 bases). The V end was cut by 2 bases, the J end by 0 bases, with 18 bases between. This CDR3 region has 18 residues. Germline V gene lookup returns CDR1 SGHTS and CDR2 YDEGEE.

This clonotype turned up a few times. This chain joins TRBV12-3 or TRBV12-4 and TRBJ2-7; the D is unclear. The V and J ends lost 5 bases and 5 bases respectively, with 13 bases between them. The CDR3 extends over 13 amino acids. The CDR3 protein is CASSPDSLDEQYF. In DNA form, the CDR3 reads TGTGCCAGCAGTCCGGATTCGCTGGACGAGCAGTACTTC.

This chain joins TRBV20-1 and TRBJ2-7; 8 bases map to TRBD1. The CDR3 is 14 residues long. J gave up 2 bases and V 5 bases, and 8 bases lay outside the gene matches. Germline loops: CDR1 DFQATT, CDR2 SNEGSKA (reference sequence). The CDR3 nucleotides are TGCAGTGCTCATTTCGGGACAGGCCCCTACGAGCAGTACTTC. This gives the protein CSAHFGTGPYEQYF.

The rearrangement links TRBV19 to TRBJ1-5; D is possibly TRBD1 (6 bases). This CDR3 has 13 amino acids. Germline CDR1 LNHDA, CDR2 SQIVND (reference sequence). The V end was cut by 7 bases, the J end by 6 bases, with 13 bases between. The CDR3 region has the DNA TGTGCCAGTACGTCAGGGGAGCGTCAGCCCCAGCATTTT. It yields the protein CASTSGERQPQHF.

The CDR3 sequence: CSVVDRGSSYEQYF. The CDR3 DNA reads as TGCAGCGTTGTTGACAGGGGTTCGTCCTACGAGCAGTACTTC. The chain is built from TRBV29-1 and TRBJ2-7, with TRBD1 identical over 8 bases. Trimming cost V 4 bases and J 1 base; bases outside gene matches: 6. CDR1 is SQVTM and CDR2 is ANQGSEA in the germline V gene. This CDR3 has 14 amino acids.

The chain couples TRBV20-1 to TRBJ1-2; TRBD1 matches 8 bases. V lost 7 bases and J lost 4; bases outside the gene matches: 11. Germline V gene data show CDR1 as DFQATT and CDR2 as SNEGSKA (reference sequence). CDR3 size: 14 residues. CDR3 loop: CSGLSDRVGYGYTF. The CDR3, as DNA: TGCAGTGGGTTATCGGACAGGGTAGGCTATGGCTACACCTTC.